The clone carrying this T cell receptor (beta chain) was seen at least ten times. This record belongs to a study of blood T cell repertoires in COVID-19. CDR3 length: 13 amino acids. Trimming stripped 2 bases from V and 16 bases from J, with 18 bases between. Germline CDR1 is MGHRA and CDR2 is YSYEKL. Data came from immunoSEQ multiplex PCR; TCRdb stores just in-frame clones and leaves some out. There are about 400,000 clones in the sample; roughly 86% occur only once, and over 2.5% lies in the top ten. The receptor's source is a human donor in a cohort sampled during active COVID-19. The rearrangement uses TRBV4-1 and TRBJ2-1, with D maybe TRBD2 (7 bases). Sequencing used peripheral blood. Here the CDR3 DNA reads TGCGCCAGCAGCCAACTTGCGGGGGCCTCCGGCTTCTTC. Translating it yields CASSQLAGASGFF.